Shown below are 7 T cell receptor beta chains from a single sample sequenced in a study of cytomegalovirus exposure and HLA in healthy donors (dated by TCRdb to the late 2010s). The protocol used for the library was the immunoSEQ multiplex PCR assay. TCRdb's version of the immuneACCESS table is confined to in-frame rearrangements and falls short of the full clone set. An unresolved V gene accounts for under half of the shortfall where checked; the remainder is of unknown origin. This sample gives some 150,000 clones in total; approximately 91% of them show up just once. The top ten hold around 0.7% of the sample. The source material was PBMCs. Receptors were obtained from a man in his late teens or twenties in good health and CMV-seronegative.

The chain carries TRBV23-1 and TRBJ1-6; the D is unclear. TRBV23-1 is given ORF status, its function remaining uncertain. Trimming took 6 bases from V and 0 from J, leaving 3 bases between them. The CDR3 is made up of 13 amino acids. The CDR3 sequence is CASRSSYNSPLHF. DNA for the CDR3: TGCGCCAGCAGGAGCTCCTATAATTCACCCCTCCACTTT.

CDR3 region: CASSLGKNTEAFF. The CDR3, as DNA: TGTGCCAGCAGCTTGGGCAAGAACACTGAAGCTTTCTTT. This chain uses TRBV7-7 with TRBJ1-1; D remains unclear. The CDR3 is 13 residues long. CDR1 SSHAT and CDR2 FNYEAQ come from the germline V gene (reference sequence). V lost 3 bases and J 1 base, leaving 6 bases between the germline ends.

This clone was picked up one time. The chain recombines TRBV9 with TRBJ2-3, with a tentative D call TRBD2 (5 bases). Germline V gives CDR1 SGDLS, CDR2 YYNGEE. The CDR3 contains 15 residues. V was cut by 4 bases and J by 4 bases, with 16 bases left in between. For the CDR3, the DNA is TGTGCCAGCAGCTCGCGAGCGGCTATGGCAGATACGCAGTATTTT. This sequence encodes CASSSRAAMADTQYF.

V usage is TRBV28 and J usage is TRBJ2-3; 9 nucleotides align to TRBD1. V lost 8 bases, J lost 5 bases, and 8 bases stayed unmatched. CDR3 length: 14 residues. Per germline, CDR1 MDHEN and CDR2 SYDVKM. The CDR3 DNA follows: TGTGCCAGCGGTCGGGACAGGGTCGTAGATACGCAGTATTTT. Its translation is CASGRDRVVDTQYF.

The CDR3 nucleotides read TGTGCCAGCAGCTTAGTGTCCGGGGGGGGTCGGACAGATACGCAGTATTTT. This translates into CASSLVSGGGRTDTQYF. The chain couples TRBV7-9 to TRBJ2-3; the match to TRBD2 covers 8 bases. V dropped 1 base and J dropped 3; count of bases not matched to a gene: 9. The CDR3 contains 17 residues. Germline V gives CDR1 SEHNR, CDR2 FQNEAQ (reference sequence).

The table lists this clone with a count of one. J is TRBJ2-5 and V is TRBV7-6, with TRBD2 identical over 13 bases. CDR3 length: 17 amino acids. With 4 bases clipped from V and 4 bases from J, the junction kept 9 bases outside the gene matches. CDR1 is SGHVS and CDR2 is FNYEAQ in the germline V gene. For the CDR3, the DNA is TGTGCCAGCAGCTCCTCCACTAGCGGGGGGGCGGGAGAGACCCAGTACTTC. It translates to CASSSSTSGGAGETQYF.

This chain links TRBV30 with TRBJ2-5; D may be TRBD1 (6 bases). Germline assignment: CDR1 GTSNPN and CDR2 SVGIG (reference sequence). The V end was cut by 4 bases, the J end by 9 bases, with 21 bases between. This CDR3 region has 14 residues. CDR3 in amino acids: CAWNMDSPHQAQYF. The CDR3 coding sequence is TGTGCCTGGAACATGGACAGCCCGCATCAAGCCCAGTACTTC.